The rows below give T cell receptor beta chains drawn from one sample of a study of cytomegalovirus exposure and HLA in healthy donors. The data were produced by immunoSEQ multiplex PCR, yet TCRdb's version contains in-frame clones alone and is incomplete. The table records approximately 210,000 clones, about 84% of them present only once. Sample: PBMCs. Receptors originate from a woman under 30 in good health and CMV-seronegative. Both conserved end residues are trimmed from each CDR3.

10 TRBJ2-7 TRBV5-5 ASSSWASEQY
13 TRBJ2-2 TRBV4-1 ASSRRAVEPGELF
11 TRBJ1-2 TRBV6-1 ASSDGQAYGYT
18 TRBJ2-3 TRBV4-1 ASSQDLPLAGASSTDTQY
15 TRBJ2-7 TRBV5-4 ASSFYKGGGLSYEQY
15 TRBJ2-7 TRBV11-3 ASSLTLAGGQAGEQY
12 TRBJ2-3 TRBV6-5 ASSTYRSTDTQY
14 TRBJ2-3 TRBV9 ASSIGTSGTGDTQY
13 TRBJ2-2 TRBV5-1 ASSLTGDNTGELF
12 TRBJ2-7 TRBV19 ASSMTSGVYEQY
11 TRBJ2-5 TRBV30 AWSVLRKETQY
12 TRBJ2-5 TRBV6-5 ASSYPGGAETQY
16 TRBJ2-3 TRBV12-5 ASASRWGTSGSTDTQY
16 TRBJ2-1 TRBV6-1 ASSERFWGTSGTNEQF
12 TRBJ2-7 TRBV19 ASSQEWRGREQY
13 TRBJ2-7 TRBV4-1 ASSQVGDRGYEQY
11 TRBJ1-2 TRBV7-2 ASSLGQGQGYT
13 TRBJ2-7 TRBV6-1 ASSERLAGAYEQY
13 TRBJ2-7 TRBV7-3 ASSPQGGDGYEQY
11 TRBJ2-7 TRBV27 ASSRDRLREQY
13 TRBJ2-7 TRBV6-6 ASTQRTGAPYEQY
16 TRBJ1-3 TRBV4-1 ASSQDYGGSHSGNTIY
11 TRBJ2-7 TRBV12-5 ASGLLRVSEQY
13 TRBJ1-2 TRBV6-5 ASSYSGQGARGYT
13 TRBJ2-2 TRBV11-1 ASSPQAGAPGELF
13 TRBJ2-3 TRBV12-5 ASGGTSGFSDTQY
13 TRBJ1-1 TRBV4-1 ASSQDFRVLLEAF
13 TRBJ2-2 TRBV4-1 ASSQESSLFGELF
13 TRBJ2-7 TRBV6-5 ASSSHRKLPYEQY
11 TRBJ2-3 TRBV29-1 SSRQGSTDTQY
13 TRBJ1-2 TRBV5-1 ASSPSPGEWAGYT
14 TRBJ2-1 TRBV11-2 ASSFRGLGLYNEQF
14 TRBJ1-2 TRBV27 ASTPGQGVWGYGYT
13 TRBJ1-1 TRBV10-2 ASRDRDRGNTEAF
10 TRBJ2-3 TRBV6-1 ASRVGTDTQY
12 TRBJ2-2 TRBV30 ARIAGENTGELF
12 TRBJ1-2 TRBV7-2 ASRRTGGASGYT
12 TRBJ2-3 TRBV27 ASSFVRDRGTQY
11 TRBJ2-1 TRBV27 ASSFPRTQEQF
14 TRBJ2-7 TRBV7-3 ASSLSPSDRAYEQY
12 TRBJ2-5 TRBV21-1 ASSKGAYQETQY
12 TRBJ1-2 TRBV19 ASSSSGVSYGYT
11 TRBJ1-2 TRBV30 AWSGTGFDGYT
12 TRBJ2-7 TRBV10-3 AISPQQGAYEQY
17 TRBJ1-3 TRBV5-1 ASSFSSGPQSNSGNTIY
9 TRBJ1-4 TRBV19 ATLRGGKLF
12 TRBJ1-1 TRBV19 ASKGTGTSTEAF
10 TRBJ2-1 TRBV30 AWSPQGNEQF
16 TRBJ2-7 TRBV5-1 ASSLTPYSGGAGDEQY
18 TRBJ2-5 TRBV10-2 ASSESSPRGLAGDQETQY